This T cell receptor beta chain was obtained from a study of T cells of healthy individuals. One entry per CDR3 protein, called by TCRdb with MiXCR from the 5' RACE reads. The sample has about 96,000 distinct CDR3 sequences; roughly a sixth are singletons. The V gene's germline CDR1 is DFQATT and CDR2 SNEGSKA (reference sequence). The CDR3 consists of 16 residues. V dropped 4 bases and J dropped 1; count of bases not matched to a gene: 5. The chain recombines TRBV20-1 with TRBJ1-6; the match to TRBD1 covers 9 bases. This clonotype originated in a human donor in good health. CDR3: CSATQGASSYNSPLHF. The DNA for the CDR3 is TGCAGTGCTACACAGGGGGCGAGTTCCTATAATTCACCCCTCCACTTT.